This TCR beta chain was sequenced during a study of T cells in Graves' hyperthyroidism and ophthalmopathy. The study's findings and limits: The model predicted ophthalmopathy a median roughly 6.3 months before onset.

The germline gives CDR1 KGHSH, CDR2 LQKENI. This CDR3 region has 15 residues. Between the trimmed V and J ends, which lost 2 bases and 0 bases, there was a span of 11 bases. Comment on this clonotype: The antigen is unknown.

RNA transcripts provided the source from which TCR beta CDR3 regions were amplified. HTBI primers drove first-round RT-PCR of the TCR CDR3. TCRdb ran MiXCR on the multiplex PCR reads and lists one entry per CDR3 protein. In the table there are about 210,000 distinct CDR3 sequences, under 20% of which are singletons. The TCR comes from a man in his forties or fifties with Graves' hyperthyroidism. This chain links TRBV18 with TRBJ2-7; D is ambiguous. The sample taken for sequencing was blood. The CDR3 coding sequence is TGTGCCAGCTCACCAGGTGGCAGGTCCTCCTACGAGCAGTACTTC. Amino acid sequence: CASSPGGRSSYEQYF.